This T cell receptor (beta chain) came from a study of T cells in Graves' hyperthyroidism and ophthalmopathy. General study results and limits: Ophthalmopathy was told apart from stable hyperthyroidism by a 13 V-J model.

Germline V CDR1 and CDR2: MDHEN, SYDVKM. The CDR3 extends over 18 amino acids. V lost 3 bases to trimming and J lost 0 bases; unmatched junction nucleotides: 11. The TCR beta CDR3 regions underwent amplification using RNA transcripts as the source. The study used the HTBI primer set for a first-round RT-PCR of the TCR CDR3. From the multiplex PCR reads, TCRdb called clonotypes with MiXCR, one entry per CDR3 protein. Counted here are 300,000 to 450,000 distinct CDR3 sequences, more than 12% occurring once; the ten biggest clones make up around 20%. Cells are PBMCs isolated from 9 to 10 ml of fresh blood. This clonotype was recorded at least ten times. Antigen specificity is unknown.

This chain joins TRBV28 and TRBJ1-2, with 9 nucleotides matching TRBD1. This receptor was obtained from a woman aged 25 to 39 with Graves' ophthalmopathy. The source material was blood. CDR3 protein: CASSFQGQGVPSNYGYTF. As DNA, the CDR3 is TGTGCCAGCAGTTTTCAGGGACAGGGTGTACCATCTAACTATGGCTACACCTTC.